These 10 T cell receptor beta chains share one sample of origin, sequenced in a study of spatial heterogeneity in lung cancer. The time point is: sample taken at primary tumor resection. Material for sequencing was whole RNA from tumor, nontumor lung or frozen PBMC, left unsorted. Via MiXCR, TCRdb re-called the 5' RACE reads, giving one row per CDR3 protein. The sample has about 8,600 distinct CDR3 sequences; 4% to 5% are singletons. Sequenced material: PBMCs, taken at surgery. The receptor set was obtained from a male donor with early-stage non-small cell lung cancer.

Sample share makes this clonotype large (0.1 to 1%). This beta chain represents an off-target read in a library built for alpha chains; its size is of limited meaning. In DNA form, the CDR3 reads TGTGCCAGCAGAAAGGGACAGGACCCCAATCAGCCCCAGCATTTT. Amino acid sequence: CASRKGQDPNQPQHF. The chain uses TRBV6-2 or TRBV6-3 and TRBJ1-5; 8 bases align to TRBD1. The ends lost 6 bases at V and 3 bases at J; junction bases unmatched: 7. CDR3 size: 15 residues. The V gene's germline CDR1 is MNHEY and CDR2 SVGEGT.

Ten or more counts support this clonotype. Found in a library prepared for alpha chains, this beta chain is an off-target read, and its abundance has little meaning. V gene TRBV4-3 combines with J gene TRBJ2-7; 8 bases align to TRBD1. CDR3 length equals 18 residues. V shed 1 base, J shed 0 bases, and the junction held 11 bases outside the gene matches. CDR1 is LGHNA, CDR2 YSLEER, per germline. The CDR3 DNA reads as TGCGCCAGCAGCCAAGGGCCAGGGGGCCCCTTCAACTCCTACGAGCAGTACTTC. Translating it yields CASSQGPGGPFNSYEQYF.

At least ten counts were recorded for this clonotype. In a library made to pick up alpha chains, this beta chain is a stray read with a size that means little. The rearrangement joins TRBV18 to TRBJ2-3, with 14 bases identical to TRBD2. V shed 1 base and J 2 bases; nucleotides not matched to a gene: 5. Germline values: CDR1 KGHSH, CDR2 LQKENI. The CDR3 totals 18 residues. The CDR3 DNA follows: TGTGCCAGCTCACCACGATCGACTAGCGGGGGGGCCACAGATACGCAGTATTTT. Residues: CASSPRSTSGGATDTQYF.

For this clonotype: This beta chain lies outside the target of a library built for alpha chains; its clone size means little. The V gene is TRBV9, the J gene TRBJ2-7; the D gene is possibly TRBD2 (6 bases). The CDR3 covers 17 residues. The V gene lost 4 bases and the J gene lost 0 bases, with 20 bases spanning the gap. CDR1 and CDR2 (germline): SGDLS, YYNGEE. CDR3 amino acids: CASSSAGQGRSSYEQYF. CDR3 DNA sequence: TGTGCCAGCAGCTCAGCGGGTCAAGGGAGGAGCTCCTACGAGCAGTACTTC.

This clonotype was seen ten or more times. This beta chain turned up in a library designed for alpha chains; as an off-target read, its abundance says little. The chain combines TRBV28 with TRBJ1-6; 7 bases are shared with TRBD1. Germline V gives CDR1 MDHEN, CDR2 SYDVKM. CDR3 size: 21 residues. The trim removed 6 bases at V and 7 bases at J, leaving 27 bases unmatched. This CDR3 is CASRHNLPGQTIRRRNSPLHF. The CDR3 bases are TGTGCCAGCAGGCACAATCTGCCGGGACAGACCATACGCAGACGAAATTCACCCCTCCACTTT.

This clonotype was seen more than once but under ten times. Within a library made for alpha chains, this beta chain is off target, and its count is uninformative. V and J are TRBV18 and TRBJ1-1, with 7 bases aligning to TRBD1. Trimming removed 6 bases from V and 5 bases from J; junction bases left unmatched: 6. From germline, CDR1 is KGHSH and CDR2 LQKENI. The CDR3 is 13 amino acids. The CDR3 protein is CASSRGDSTEAFF. In DNA, the CDR3 is TGTGCCAGCTCCAGGGGGGATTCTACTGAAGCTTTCTTT.

This clonotype appeared many times. This beta chain was picked up by a library intended for alpha chains and is off target, so its count carries little meaning. J is TRBJ2-2 and V is TRBV11-2, with D uncertain. V was trimmed by 0 bases and J by 4 bases, leaving 6 bases between them. The CDR3 runs 14 residues. Germline V gives CDR1 SGHAT, CDR2 FQNNGV. The CDR3 sequence: CASSLDHLTGELFF. The DNA of the CDR3 is TGTGCCAGCAGCTTAGATCATCTCACCGGGGAGCTGTTTTTT.

As for this clonotype: Because the library targeted alpha chains, this beta chain is an off-target read whose size means little. This chain joins TRBV6-2 or TRBV6-3 and TRBJ2-7, with D perhaps given as TRBD1 or TRBD2 (5 bases each). V lost 7 bases and J 3 bases, leaving 19 bases between the germline ends. The CDR3 totals 15 residues. Germline lookup yields CDR1 MNHEY and CDR2 SVGEGT. The CDR3 region is CASTKRDAIGYEQYF. For the CDR3, the DNA is TGTGCCAGCACCAAACGGGACGCTATCGGCTACGAGCAGTACTTC.

Relative to its sample, this clonotype is medium-sized. Since the library was made to target alpha chains, this beta chain is a stray read and its abundance is not meaningful. The chain uses TRBV20-1 and TRBJ2-1; D could derive from TRBD1 or TRBD2 (7 bases each). V lost 6 bases to trimming and J lost 2 bases, with 17 bases between them. The CDR3 totals 15 residues. In germline, CDR1 is DFQATT, CDR2 SNEGSKA (reference sequence). The CDR3 bases are TGCAGTGCAACCAGCGGGGACAGAACCTACAATGAGCAGTTCTTC. Its protein product is CSATSGDRTYNEQFF.

This clonotype was picked up a small number of times. This beta chain is an unintended read in a library built for alpha chains; its size means little. The chain carries TRBV29-1 and TRBJ2-1; weak D call: TRBD1 (6 bases). Germline V gives CDR1 SQVTM, CDR2 ANQGSEA. Trimming removed 6 bases from V and 3 bases from J, with 21 bases in between. The CDR3 runs to 16 residues. CDR3: CSVKGVDGSNYNEQFF. For the CDR3, the DNA is TGCAGCGTCAAGGGGGTTGATGGCAGTAACTACAATGAGCAGTTCTTC.